This passage covers 23 T cell receptor beta chains from one sample sequenced in a study of tissue T cells after allogeneic stem cell transplantation. Time point here: mouse harvest day 14 after allogeneic transplant. Tail vein injection delivered 10^7 T-cell-depleted bone marrow cells and 10^6 splenic CD5+ T cells. Clones were read by immunoSEQ multiplex PCR, and TCRdb kept only the in-frame ones, dropping some. The data hold approximately 8,400 clones, with 36% observed a single time. Sequences were obtained from skin. The source is a female BALB/c mouse given C57BL/6 T cells with graft-versus-host disease after an allogeneic hematopoietic cell transplant.

Notes on this clone: Germline and genes here are mouse. The read finishes 1 residue shy of the CDR3 end, and the germline J gene is used to complete it. The chain has TRBV4 and TRBJ2-4, with D tentatively TRBD2 (5 bases). This CDR3 has 12 residues. CDR1 is LGHDT and CDR2 is YNNKQL in the germline V gene (reference sequence). Trimming stripped 3 bases from V and 9 bases from J, with 10 bases between. The sequenced CDR3 bases are TGTGCCAGCAGCTACCTGGGAAAGACCTTGTAC. Its translation is CASSYLGKTLY. The complete CDR3 reads CASSYLGKTLYF.

In this sample, this clone turned up a few times. Mouse gene names apply. Coverage ceases 1 residue before the CDR3 finishes, and the germline J gene fills in the end. J is TRBJ2-7 and V is TRBV26, with D possibly matching TRBD1 (5 bases). The V gene's germline CDR1 is KGHPV and CDR2 FQNQEV (reference sequence). Trimming removed 6 bases at V and 4 bases at J, with 7 bases between. This CDR3 is 11 amino acids long. CDR3 DNA, as far as it was read: TGTGCCAGCAGGAAGGGGTATGAACAGTAC. Protein: CASRKGYEQY. The CDR3 in full is CASRKGYEQYF. Looking up the rest from reference TRBV26 and TRBJ2-7 gives the full variable domain: NSKVIQTPRYLVKGQGQKAKMRCIPEKGHPVVFWYQQNKNNEFKFLINFQNQEVLQQIDMTEKRFSAECPSNSPCSLEIQSSEAGDSALYLCASRKGYEQYFGPGTRLTVL.

Note on this clone: Gene and germline names: mouse. The read is 1 residue too short to cover the CDR3 end, so that end is filled in from the germline J gene. This sequence joins TRBV13-2 and TRBJ1-6; D ambiguous. TRBJ1-6 is identified as an open reading frame with a role that is uncertain. Trimming left V 5 bases short and J 3 bases short, with 9 bases between. The CDR3 spans 14 residues. CDR1 and CDR2 from the germline V gene are NNHNN and SYGAGS (reference sequence). The CDR3 is CASGDGFYNSPLYF. The sequenced part of the CDR3 DNA is TGTGCCAGCGGGGACGGATTCTATAATTCGCCCCTCTAC.

This clone was counted only a few times. Gene names are the mouse ones. The read is 1 residue too short to cover the CDR3 end, so that end is filled in from the germline J gene. The chain recombines TRBV17 with TRBJ1-5; D is possibly TRBD1 (6 bases). The CDR3 is 12 residues long. Trimming left V 2 bases short and J 7 bases short, with 6 bases between. The V gene's germline CDR1 is MNHDT and CDR2 YYDKIL. CDR3 region: CASSRRGQAPLF. Partial CDR3 DNA: TGTGCTAGCAGTAGAAGGGGGCAGGCTCCGCTT.

As regards this clone: Germline and genes: mouse. The CDR3 end lies 1 residue beyond the end of the read and is filled in from the germline J gene. The chain couples TRBV16 to TRBJ2-7; possible D gene TRBD2, 6 bases. Germline assignment: CDR1 SGHSA and CDR2 FRNQAP. V was cut by 0 bases and J by 3 bases, with 6 bases left in between. CDR3 length equals 13 residues. CDR3 DNA, as far as it was read: TGTGCAAGCAGCTTAGAGGGGGGCTATGAACAGTAC. This translates into CASSLEGGYEQY. The entire CDR3 protein reads CASSLEGGYEQYF. The full variable domain, completed using reference TRBV16 and TRBJ2-7, is NAGVIQTPRHKVTGKGQEATLWCEPISGHSAVFWYRQTIVQGLEFLTYFRNQAPIDDSGMPKERFSAQMPNQSHSTLKIQSTQPQDSAVYLCASSLEGGYEQYFGPGTRLTVL.

Points on this clone: Germline and genes: mouse. The CDR3 end falls 1 residue outside the read, so it is completed with the germline J gene. The rearrangement links TRBV3 to TRBJ2-4, with 10 bases matching TRBD2. The germline CDR1 and CDR2 sequences are SNHLY and FYNGKV (reference sequence). The CDR3 length is 17 residues. Losses at the gene ends were 4 bases for V and 3 bases for J; bases not matched to a gene: 10. The CDR3 protein is CASSSQLGGQGQNTLYF. CDR3 DNA, as far as it was read: TGTGCCAGCAGCTCTCAGCTGGGGGGGCAAGGACAAAACACCTTGTAC.

This clone rates as medium-sized. Gene names denote mouse genes. The CDR3 extends 1 residue past the end of the read, so its final part is completed from the germline J gene. The chain is built from TRBV14 and TRBJ2-1; D not resolved. This CDR3 has 13 amino acids. CDR1 is SGHDT, CDR2 FRDEAV, per germline. V lost 2 bases and J lost 2, with 5 bases in between. The CDR3 here is CASSLADYAEQFF. Partial CDR3 DNA: TGTGCCAGCAGTTTGGCGGACTATGCTGAGCAGTTC.

A word on this clone: The gene symbols are mouse symbols. The read comes to an end 1 residue before the CDR3 does, leaving the germline J gene to fill in the end. The V gene is TRBV26, the J gene TRBJ1-3; tentatively, D is TRBD1 (6 bases). Germline loops: CDR1 KGHPV, CDR2 FQNQEV (reference sequence). The V end lost 2 bases, the J end lost 4 bases, and 9 bases lay between the germline ends. There are 14 residues in the CDR3. The CDR3: CASSLGGLGNTLYF. Incomplete CDR3 DNA: TGTGCCAGCAGTCTGGGGGGGCTGGGAAATACGCTCTAT.

In its sample, this clone was seen once. The gene symbols are mouse symbols. The read terminates 1 residue ahead of where the CDR3 ends, so the germline J gene completes it. The V gene is TRBV13-3, the J gene TRBJ1-3, with 9 nucleotides matching TRBD1. In germline, CDR1 is NNHDY, CDR2 SYVADS. The ends lost 7 bases at V and 4 bases at J; junction bases unmatched: 3. The CDR3 extends over 13 amino acids. This chain's CDR3 is CASYRGRGNTLYF. CDR3 DNA, as far as it was read: TGTGCCAGCTACAGGGGGCGAGGAAATACGCTCTAT.

As concerns this clone: Gene names denote mouse genes. CDR3 sequence reads: CSSSQKGQDTQYF. The CDR3 bases that were read are TGCTCCAGCAGTCAAAAGGGCCAAGACACCCAGTAC. This sequence joins TRBV23 and TRBJ2-5; the table's TRBD1 call for D was not verified on the DNA. The missing CDR3 end, 1 residue past where the read stops, is filled in from the germline J gene. CDR3 size: 13 residues. Germline CDR1 is KGHTA and CDR2 is FQNQQP. The variable domain in full, completed from reference TRBV23 and TRBJ2-5, reads DAAVTQKPRYLIKMKGQEAEMKCIPEKGHTAVFWYQQKQSKELKFLIYFQNQQPLDQIDMVKERFSAVCPSSSLCSLGIRTCEAEDSALYLCSSSQKGQDTQYFGPGTRLLVL.

With respect to this clone: Gene names are the mouse ones. With the read ending 1 residue before the CDR3 end, the germline J gene is used to fill in that end. J is TRBJ1-5 and V is TRBV20; 9 nucleotides line up with TRBD1. The V gene end was trimmed by 4 bases and the J gene end by 0 bases; junction bases not matched to a gene: 4. CDR1 is GFQATS, CDR2 STVNSAI, per germline. This CDR3 spans 15 amino acids. The sequenced part of the CDR3 DNA is TGTGGTGCTACGACAGGGGGGTATAACAACCAGGCTCCGCTT. This encodes CGATTGGYNNQAPL. The full CDR3 is CGATTGGYNNQAPLF.

As for this clone: The gene symbols are mouse symbols. The CDR3 is cut off 1 residue early in the read; its end comes from the germline J gene. The V gene is TRBV20, the J gene TRBJ1-2; D unresolved. V was clipped by 0 bases and J by 0 bases, with 2 bases between them. Germline V lookup: CDR1 GFQATS, CDR2 STVNSAI. This CDR3 spans 12 amino acids. The DNA read from the CDR3 is TGTGGTGCTAGGGACCCAAACTCCGACTACACC. It yields the protein CGARDPNSDYT. The complete CDR3 sequence is CGARDPNSDYTF. Full variable domain (remainder filled in from reference TRBV20 and TRBJ1-2): GALVYQYPRRTICKSGTSMRMECQAVGFQATSVAWYRQSPQKTFELIALSTVNSAIKYEQNFTQEKFPISHPNLSFSSMTVLNAYLEDRGLYLCGARDPNSDYTFGSGTRLLVI.

A note on this clone: Genes and germline come from the mouse. With the read ending 1 residue before the CDR3 end, the germline J gene is used to fill in that end. The chain uses TRBV26 and TRBJ1-4; D not resolved. V was clipped by 1 base and J by 0 bases, with 3 bases between them. This CDR3 has 14 residues. Germline assignment: CDR1 KGHPV and CDR2 FQNQEV (reference sequence). Here the CDR3 reads CASSLWLSNERLFF. The CDR3 bases that were read are TGTGCCAGCAGTCTGTGGCTTTCCAACGAAAGATTATTT.

This clone turned up a few times. Here the gene names and germline are mouse. The read ends 1 residue before the CDR3 terminus; that terminus is restored from the germline J gene. Additional DNA sequences in this sample encode the identical CDR3. The chain combines TRBV26 with TRBJ2-4, with unresolved D. The ends were cut back, 2 bases at V and 0 bases at J, with 6 bases in the middle. CDR1 is KGHPV, CDR2 FQNQEV, per germline (reference sequence). CDR3 length equals 14 residues. Partial CDR3 DNA: TGTGCCAGCAGTCTGGGCACTAGTCAAAACACCTTGTAC. Residues: CASSLGTSQNTLY. The CDR3, in full, reads CASSLGTSQNTLYF. Supplemented by reference TRBV26 and TRBJ2-4, the full variable domain reads NSKVIQTPRYLVKGQGQKAKMRCIPEKGHPVVFWYQQNKNNEFKFLINFQNQEVLQQIDMTEKRFSAECPSNSPCSLEIQSSEAGDSALYLCASSLGTSQNTLYFGAGTRLSVL.

This clone came up a few times. Gene names and germline refer to mouse. The CDR3 extends 1 residue past the end of the read, so its final part is completed from the germline J gene. V is TRBV26 and J is TRBJ1-2; D is perhaps TRBD1 (6 bases). CDR3 length: 14 residues. Per germline, CDR1 KGHPV and CDR2 FQNQEV (reference sequence). V gave up 3 bases and J gave up 1 base, with 9 bases separating them. The part of the CDR3 DNA that was read is TGTGCCAGCAGTCTTAGGGGGGGAAACTCCGACTACACC. Amino acid sequence: CASSLRGGNSDYT. The whole CDR3 sequence reads CASSLRGGNSDYTF. Using reference TRBV26 and TRBJ1-2 for the parts outside the CDR3, the full variable domain is NSKVIQTPRYLVKGQGQKAKMRCIPEKGHPVVFWYQQNKNNEFKFLINFQNQEVLQQIDMTEKRFSAECPSNSPCSLEIQSSEAGDSALYLCASSLRGGNSDYTFGSGTRLLVI.

This clone has a handful of counts. Gene and germline names: mouse. The DNA ends 1 residue before the CDR3 does, and the rest of the CDR3 is filled in from the germline J gene. Within the sample, other DNA sequences also encode this same CDR3. The rearrangement links TRBV26 to TRBJ2-5; no firm D call. The CDR3 is 12 residues long. Trimming stripped 4 bases from V and 4 bases from J, with 6 bases between. Germline-derived CDR1 and CDR2 are KGHPV and FQNQEV (reference sequence). The CDR3 loop reads CASSRQKDTQYF. The CDR3 bases that were read are TGTGCCAGCAGTCGGCAGAAAGACACCCAGTAC. Combining the CDR3 with reference TRBV26 and TRBJ2-5 gives the whole variable domain NSKVIQTPRYLVKGQGQKAKMRCIPEKGHPVVFWYQQNKNNEFKFLINFQNQEVLQQIDMTEKRFSAECPSNSPCSLEIQSSEAGDSALYLCASSRQKDTQYFGPGTRLLVL.

This clone showed up just a few times. Mouse gene names and germline throughout. The sequenced fragment ends 1 residue before the CDR3 boundary, so the rest is inferred from the germline J gene. V usage is TRBV19 and J usage is TRBJ2-5, with 10 bases fitting TRBD2. Trimming removed 2 bases from V and 4 bases from J; junction bases left unmatched: 4. Germline assignment: CDR1 FNHDT and CDR2 SITEND (reference sequence). The CDR3 length is 15 residues. CDR3 residues: CASSILGGPEDTQYF. CDR3 bases read: TGTGCCAGCAGTATCCTGGGGGGGCCGGAAGACACCCAGTAC.

By share, this clone ranks as medium-sized. The gene names given are mouse names. The read terminates 1 residue before the CDR3 end, so the remaining end is supplied by the germline J gene. This chain uses TRBV23 with TRBJ2-7. CDR1 KGHTA and CDR2 FQNQQP come from the germline V gene. The CDR3 sequence is 15 residues long. CDR3 DNA, as far as it was read: TGCTCCAGCAGTCAATTGGAGGGAAGCTCCTATGAACAGTAC. Encoded protein: CSSSQLEGSSYEQY. The whole CDR3 is CSSSQLEGSSYEQYF.

About this clone itself: Mouse gene names and germline throughout. With the read ending 1 residue before the CDR3 end, the germline J gene is used to fill in that end. The V and J genes are TRBV31 and TRBJ2-5; 7 bases are shared with TRBD2. CDR1 is GKSSPN, CDR2 SITVG, per germline. The length of the CDR3 is 13 residues. V lost 5 bases, J lost 0 bases, and 2 bases stayed unmatched. The covered CDR3 bases are TGTGCCTGGGGACTGGTTAACCAAGACACCCAGTAC. Its translation is CAWGLVNQDTQY. The full CDR3 protein is CAWGLVNQDTQYF.

As to this clone: The germline and genes are mouse ones. The sequenced fragment ends 1 residue before the CDR3 boundary, so the rest is inferred from the germline J gene. V gene TRBV13-2 combines with J gene TRBJ2-4, with D perhaps being TRBD1 or TRBD2 (5 bases each). Germline-derived CDR1 and CDR2 are NNHNN and SYGAGS (reference sequence). V was cut by 2 bases and J by 6 bases, with 7 bases left in between. The CDR3 consists of 12 residues. CDR3 DNA (partial): TGTGCCAGCGGTGAACGGGGGAACACCTTGTAC. It translates to CASGERGNTLY. The whole CDR3 sequence is CASGERGNTLYF.

Points on this clone: Mouse gene names and germline throughout. The read gets to within 1 residue of the CDR3 end, and the germline J gene fills in the rest. This sample includes further DNA sequences coding for the same CDR3. V gene TRBV13-2 combines with J gene TRBJ2-1; 10 bases fit TRBD2. Germline assignment: CDR1 NNHNN and CDR2 SYGAGS (reference sequence). Unmatched junction bases numbered 10, after V lost 6 bases and J lost 4 bases. This CDR3 has 16 amino acids. CDR3 protein: CASARTGGYNYAEQFF. CDR3 bases read: TGTGCCAGCGCCAGGACTGGGGGTTATAATTATGCTGAGCAGTTC.

A note on this clone: The gene symbols are mouse symbols. The CDR3 DNA, read in part, is TGTGCCAGCGGGACATCAAACTCCGACTACACC. Amino acid sequence: CASGTSNSDYT. The entire CDR3 reads CASGTSNSDYTF. The chain couples TRBV26 to TRBJ1-2; D might be TRBD1 (6 bases). The sequenced fragment ends 1 residue before the CDR3 boundary, so the rest is inferred from the germline J gene. Trimming shortened V by 8 bases and J by 0 bases, and 7 bases separated the two germline ends. This CDR3 comprises 12 residues. The germline gives CDR1 KGHPV, CDR2 FQNQEV (reference sequence). Drawing the rest from reference TRBV26 and TRBJ1-2, the complete variable domain is NSKVIQTPRYLVKGQGQKAKMRCIPEKGHPVVFWYQQNKNNEFKFLINFQNQEVLQQIDMTEKRFSAECPSNSPCSLEIQSSEAGDSALYLCASGTSNSDYTFGSGTRLLVI.

Remarks on this clone: The gene symbols are mouse symbols. The CDR3 end is not reached by the read, which stops 1 residue before it; the germline J gene fills it in. The chain couples TRBV26 to TRBJ1-4, with a possible D match to TRBD1 (6 bases). Germline CDR1 is KGHPV and CDR2 is FQNQEV (reference sequence). The V end was cut by 6 bases, the J end by 2 bases, with 10 bases between. This CDR3 spans 14 amino acids. CDR3 protein: CASSRGTSNERLFF. CDR3 DNA, as far as it was read: TGTGCCAGCAGCCGGGGGACATCCAACGAAAGATTATTT.